These T cell receptor beta chains were read from a single sample in a study of T cells after yellow fever vaccination. TCRdb ran MiXCR on the 5' RACE reads and lists one entry per CDR3 protein. The table has about 360,000 distinct CDR3 sequences, around 6.4% seen once; the top ten hold roughly 15%. The source material was PBMCs, sampled 5 days after the yellow fever booster vaccination. The receptor source for this set is a man under 40 who received the YFV17D yellow fever vaccine. Each CDR3 is given with its conserved first and last residue. The D gene is left open where the match is weak. Part of the rows lack a size; the others show once, few, many or a class for expanded clones.

size: few
V: TRBV25-1
J: TRBJ2-1
D: TRBD1
DNA: TGTGCCAGCAGTGACCGGTTGGACAGGGGTAGTGAGCAGTTCTTC
CDR3: CASSDRLDRGSEQFF

size: many
V: TRBV7-2
J: TRBJ2-7
D: TRBD2
DNA: TGTGCCAGCAGCCCATCTAGCGGGAGGGGCTACGAGCAGTACTTC
CDR3: CASSPSSGRGYEQYF

size: .
V: TRBV20-1
J: TRBJ2-1
D: TRBD2
DNA: TGCAGTGCTCAACCACCACTAGCGGGAGGGTTAGGCGAGCAGTTCTTC
CDR3: CSAQPPLAGGLGEQFF

size: few
V: TRBV7-9
J: TRBJ2-5
D: .
DNA: TGTGCCAGCAGCCCACCTAGCAGACAAGAGACCCAGTACTTC
CDR3: CASSPPSRQETQYF

size: .
V: TRBV29-1
J: TRBJ2-2
D: TRBD2
DNA: TGCAGCGCGGGACTAGCGGGAGCGGACGGGGAGCTGTTTTTT
CDR3: CSAGLAGADGELFF

size: few
V: TRBV5-5
J: TRBJ1-6
D: .
DNA: TGTGCCAGCAGCTGGGACGTCTTCCCGAGGAATTCACCCCTCCACTTT
CDR3: CASSWDVFPRNSPLHF

size: few
V: TRBV5-4
J: TRBJ1-4
D: .
DNA: TGTGCCAGCAGCTTGGGTGGCAACCCCAGCGAAAAACTGTTTTTT
CDR3: CASSLGGNPSEKLFF

size: few
V: TRBV10-3
J: TRBJ2-1
D: .
DNA: TGTGCCATCAGGGTACAGGGAGTCACCAATGAGCAGTTCTTC
CDR3: CAIRVQGVTNEQFF

size: .
V: TRBV20-1
J: TRBJ2-2
D: TRBD2
DNA: TGCTGTGCAATTGGGTCGGTAGCGGGAGCCGCCGGGGAGCTGTTTTTT
CDR3: CCAIGSVAGAAGELFF

size: .
V: TRBV5-6
J: TRBJ2-3
D: .
DNA: TGTGCCAGCAGCTCGATCGGTACGCAGTATTTT
CDR3: CASSSIGTQYF

size: many
V: TRBV7-2
J: TRBJ2-5
D: TRBD2
DNA: TGTGCCAGCAGCATGACTAGCGGACAAGAGACCCAGTACTTC
CDR3: CASSMTSGQETQYF

size: few
V: TRBV19
J: TRBJ2-2
D: .
DNA: TGTGCCAGTAGTATATTAAAAAACACCGGGGAGCTGTTTTTT
CDR3: CASSILKNTGELFF

size: .
V: TRBV5-1
J: TRBJ1-1
D: .
DNA: TGCGCCAGCAGCTTGGAACAGGGTGAAGCTTTCTTT
CDR3: CASSLEQGEAFF

size: few
V: TRBV7-2
J: TRBJ2-7
D: TRBD2
DNA: TGTGCCAGCAGCTGGGAGACTAGCGGGTACGAGCAGTACTTC
CDR3: CASSWETSGYEQYF

size: many
V: TRBV6-5
J: TRBJ2-6
D: TRBD1
DNA: TGTGCCAGCAGTTACTCGGGTGGACAGGGCGGTGGGGCCAACGTCCTGACTTTC
CDR3: CASSYSGGQGGGANVLTF

size: .
V: TRBV7-2
J: TRBJ2-5
D: .
DNA: TGTGCCAGCAGTGAGTCCTTAGTAAGGGGTGAGACCCAGTACTTC
CDR3: CASSESLVRGETQYF

size: few
V: TRBV6-2/TRBV6-3
J: TRBJ2-1
D: .
DNA: TGTGCCAGCAGTTACTCGGAGCAAGCGCAGTTCTTC
CDR3: CASSYSEQAQFF

size: few
V: TRBV9
J: TRBJ2-7
D: TRBD2
DNA: TGTGCCAGCAGCGCTGCGGGGACTAGCGGTCCTAATCCTCTCGGAGAGCAGTACTTC
CDR3: CASSAAGTSGPNPLGEQYF

size: few
V: TRBV6-1
J: TRBJ1-1
D: .
DNA: TGTGCCAGCAGCGACAGGTCTGTAATGAACACTGAAGCTTTCTTT
CDR3: CASSDRSVMNTEAFF

size: .
V: TRBV3-1
J: TRBJ2-2
D: .
DNA: TGTGCCAGCAGCCAAGTCAGGGGAGGTACCGGGGAGCTGTTTTTT
CDR3: CASSQVRGGTGELFF

size: .
V: TRBV25-1
J: TRBJ2-1
D: .
DNA: TGTGCCAGCACGGGGTACTACAATGAGCAGTTCTTC
CDR3: CASTGYYNEQFF

size: many
V: TRBV27
J: TRBJ1-2
D: .
DNA: TGTGCCAGCAGCCTCACAGGGATCGGCTACACCTTC
CDR3: CASSLTGIGYTF

size: many
V: TRBV5-1
J: TRBJ2-6
D: .
DNA: TGCGCCAGCAGCTTCCCCAAGGGGACTGGGGCCAACGTCCTGACTTTC
CDR3: CASSFPKGTGANVLTF

size: few
V: TRBV12-3/TRBV12-4
J: TRBJ1-4
D: .
DNA: TGTGCCAGCAGACCAACGGGTCCCTCGAATGAACTGTTTTTT
CDR3: CASRPTGPSNELFF

size: .
V: TRBV29-1
J: TRBJ2-5
D: .
DNA: TGCAGCGTAGAGCAAGAGACCCAGTACTTC
CDR3: CSVEQETQYF

size: few
V: TRBV10-2
J: TRBJ2-7
D: TRBD2
DNA: TGCGCCAGCAGTGACCCTAGCGGGAATCTGGGGGAGCAGTACTTC
CDR3: CASSDPSGNLGEQYF

size: few
V: TRBV14
J: TRBJ2-1
D: .
DNA: TGTGCCAGCAGCCAAAAAGTCTCCTACAATGAGCAGTTCTTC
CDR3: CASSQKVSYNEQFF

size: .
V: TRBV5-5
J: TRBJ2-1
D: .
DNA: TGTGCCAGCAGCATGAGGGGGTCCTACAATGAGCAGTTCTTC
CDR3: CASSMRGSYNEQFF

size: few
V: TRBV10-1
J: TRBJ2-7
D: .
DNA: TGCGCCGCCAGGGGCCCCTCCTACGAGCAGTACTTC
CDR3: CAARGPSYEQYF

size: many
V: TRBV20-1
J: TRBJ2-1
D: .
DNA: TGCAGTGCTAGTACTAGCATCGCCACCGCTTACAATGAGCAGTTCTTC
CDR3: CSASTSIATAYNEQFF

size: many
V: TRBV4-2
J: TRBJ1-1
D: .
DNA: TGTGCCAGCAGCCAAGACCAGAACGGGGGCACTGAAGCTTTCTTT
CDR3: CASSQDQNGGTEAFF

size: many
V: TRBV7-2
J: TRBJ2-3
D: .
DNA: TGTGCCAGCAGCTCGCGGGCGGTAGGGCTAGCACCAGATACGCAGTATTTT
CDR3: CASSSRAVGLAPDTQYF

size: .
V: TRBV27
J: TRBJ2-5
D: .
DNA: TGTGCCAGCAGCCTCGATGCGTACCAAGAGACCCAGTACTTC
CDR3: CASSLDAYQETQYF

size: .
V: TRBV20-1
J: TRBJ2-3
D: .
DNA: TGCAGTGCTATGGATCGGGGGGCGGGTACGCAGTATTTT
CDR3: CSAMDRGAGTQYF

size: few
V: TRBV29-1
J: TRBJ2-7
D: .
DNA: TGCAGCGTTCTGTCGCAGGGCCCCTACGAGCAGTACTTC
CDR3: CSVLSQGPYEQYF

size: few
V: TRBV7-2
J: TRBJ2-3
D: .
DNA: TGTGCCAGCAGCCCTCAACGCAGCATTGATACGCAGTATTTT
CDR3: CASSPQRSIDTQYF

size: few
V: TRBV5-1
J: TRBJ1-1
D: .
DNA: TGCGCCAGCAGCCGTCAACAGGGTGAAGGGAGCACTGAAGCTTTCTTT
CDR3: CASSRQQGEGSTEAFF

size: few
V: TRBV20-1
J: TRBJ1-1
D: .
DNA: TGCAGTGCTAGTTTGGCTTCATTTCAAGCTTTCTTT
CDR3: CSASLASFQAFF

size: many
V: TRBV19
J: TRBJ2-1
D: TRBD1
DNA: TGTGCCAGTAGTTTTACCGGGACAGAACAGTTCTTC
CDR3: CASSFTGTEQFF

size: many
V: TRBV9
J: TRBJ1-1
D: TRBD1
DNA: TGTGCCAGCAGCACCCTTGCCGGGACAGGGTTCGACACTGAAGCTTTCTTT
CDR3: CASSTLAGTGFDTEAFF